These 23 T cell receptor beta chains came from one sample sequenced in a study of Ad26.COV2.S vaccination and SARS-CoV-2 variants. The data were produced by immunoSEQ multiplex PCR, yet TCRdb's version contains in-frame clones alone and is incomplete. The profile shows about 380,000 clones, under 90% of them singletons. Treatment noted: 15 to 20 received Ad26.COV2.S at low or high dose, single or two shots; roughly five received placebo; per-sample allocation not given. After the first vaccine or placebo injection, samples were drawn on day 63. The sample here was peripheral blood, taken in a trial of Ad26.COV2.S vaccine versus placebo. These receptors were obtained from a person between 18 and 60 years old who received the Ad26.COV2.S COVID-19 vaccine or a placebo.

The chain carries TRBV3-1 (or the pseudogene TRBV3-2) and TRBJ1-3; D is ambiguous. This CDR3 is built from 13 residues. Between the trimmed V and J ends, which lost 6 bases and 0 bases, there was a span of 6 bases. Germline loops: CDR1 LGHDT, CDR2 YNNKEL (reference sequence). Here the CDR3 DNA reads TGTGCCAGCAGGGTGAGCTCTGGAAACACCATATATTTT. Amino acids: CASRVSSGNTIYF.

The rearrangement joins TRBV3-1 (or the pseudogene TRBV3-2) to TRBJ2-6; D not certain. The V gene lost 3 bases and the J gene lost 12 bases, with 12 bases spanning the gap. Germline CDR1 and CDR2: LGHDT and YNNKEL (reference sequence). The CDR3 extends over 13 amino acids. The CDR3 sequence: CASSHPGLSVLTF. The CDR3, as DNA: TGTGCCAGCAGCCATCCGGGCCTCTCCGTCCTGACTTTC.

The rearrangement uses TRBV5-1 and TRBJ2-1; no clear D. CDR3 length equals 12 residues. The germline V gene encodes CDR1 SGHRS and CDR2 YFSETQ. Trimming pared 4 bases from V and 8 bases from J, leaving 10 bases between. Here the CDR3 DNA reads TGCGCCAGCAGCCCGCCGGGCGATGAGCAGTTCTTC. This sequence encodes CASSPPGDEQFF.

This chain links TRBV10-3 with TRBJ1-3; D is undetermined. With 6 bases removed from V and 7 bases from J, the gap between germline ends came to 10 bases. The CDR3 spans 12 residues. Germline V CDR1 and CDR2: ENHRY, SYGVKD. The CDR3 bases are TGTGCCATCAGCACAGAGGGCAACACCATATATTTT. Translation gives CAISTEGNTIYF.

The chain recombines TRBV11-1 with TRBJ2-2; 9 bases map to TRBD2. Germline assignment: CDR1 SGHAT and CDR2 FQDESV (reference sequence). The CDR3 has 15 residues. Losses at the gene ends were 2 bases for V and 7 bases for J; bases not matched to a gene: 5. The CDR3 reads CASSLRLADGGELFF. In DNA, the CDR3 is TGTGCCAGCAGCTTACGACTAGCGGACGGCGGGGAGCTGTTTTTT. Full variable domain (missing parts from reference TRBV11-1 and TRBJ2-2): EAEVAQSPRYKITEKSQAVAFWCDPISGHATLYWYRQILGQGPELLVQFQDESVVDDSQLPKDRFSAERLKGVDSTLKIQPAELGDSAMYLCASSLRLADGGELFFGEGSRLTVL.

Only one count was recorded for this clone. V gene TRBV6-2 or TRBV6-3 combines with J gene TRBJ2-7, with D possibly matching TRBD1 (6 bases). Per the germline V gene, CDR1 is MNHEY and CDR2 is SVGEGT. Trimming shortened V by 0 bases and J by 4 bases, and 10 bases separated the two germline ends. This CDR3 has 14 residues. The CDR3 is CASSYSLDRYEQYF. CDR3 in DNA: TGTGCCAGCAGTTACTCCCTTGACAGGTACGAGCAGTACTTC.

J is TRBJ1-6 and V is TRBV5-5, with D uncertain. The CDR3 sequence is 15 residues long. From germline, CDR1 is SGHKS and CDR2 YYEKEE (reference sequence). Deletions cut 4 bases from V and 6 bases from J, with 14 bases between. In DNA, the CDR3 is TGTGCCAGCAGCCTAGGGATCGGCAGTAATTCACCCCTCCACTTT. It yields the protein CASSLGIGSNSPLHF.

The CDR3 DNA sequence: TGTGCCAGTAGTGTAGGACTAGCGGTAGATACGCAGTATTTT. Protein sequence: CASSVGLAVDTQYF. This chain joins TRBV19 and TRBJ2-3; 10 bases line up with TRBD2. The V segment lost 5 bases and the J segment 5 bases; nucleotides outside the gene matches: 4. This CDR3 is built from 14 residues. Germline assignment: CDR1 LNHDA and CDR2 SQIVND (reference sequence).

The rearrangement links TRBV5-1 to TRBJ1-1; D is undetermined. Germline CDR1 SGHRS, CDR2 YFSETQ. The CDR3 totals 14 residues. V lost 3 bases and J lost 1, with 10 bases in between. The CDR3 is CASSSAAENTEAFF. The CDR3 region has the DNA TGCGCCAGCAGCTCGGCAGCCGAGAACACTGAAGCTTTCTTT.

The chain joins TRBV27 to TRBJ2-2; either TRBD1 or TRBD2 may fit D (6 bases each). The V end was cut by 8 bases, the J end by 4 bases, with 14 bases between. Germline V gene data show CDR1 as MNHEY and CDR2 as SMNVEV (reference sequence). This CDR3 contains 14 residues. CDR3 residues: CASRPGGITGELFF. CDR3 in DNA: TGTGCCAGCCGCCCCGGGGGCATCACCGGGGAGCTGTTTTTT.

V usage is TRBV11-2 and J usage is TRBJ2-7; possible D gene TRBD2, 6 bases. Between the trimmed V and J ends, which lost 2 bases and 4 bases, there was a span of 12 bases. Germline CDR1 and CDR2: SGHAT and FQNNGV. The CDR3 sequence is 14 residues long. The CDR3 DNA follows: TGTGCCAGCAGCTTATACGGGGGACGTTACGAGCAGTACTTC. This sequence encodes CASSLYGGRYEQYF. Full variable domain (remainder filled in from reference TRBV11-2 and TRBJ2-7): EAGVAQSPRYKIIEKRQSVAFWCNPISGHATLYWYQQILGQGPKLLIQFQNNGVVDDSQLPKDRFSAERLKGVDSTLKIQPAKLEDSAVYLCASSLYGGRYEQYFGPGTRLTVT.

The genes are TRBV6-5 and TRBJ1-5, with TRBD1 as a possible D gene (5 bases). V lost 0 bases to trimming and J lost 6 bases, with 12 bases between them. The CDR3 covers 15 residues. Germline assignment: CDR1 MNHEY and CDR2 SVGAGI. The chain's CDR3 is CASSYSLQGGQPQHF. The CDR3 DNA reads TGTGCCAGCAGTTACTCTCTCCAGGGCGGTCAGCCCCAGCATTTT.

The chain is built from TRBV24-1 and TRBJ2-5; weak D call: TRBD2 (5 bases). The CDR3 is 15 amino acids. V dropped 2 bases and J dropped 7 bases, with 16 bases sitting between them. Germline CDR1 KGHDR, CDR2 SFDVKD. The CDR3 protein is CATSDSGLAAVTQYF. The CDR3 DNA follows: TGTGCCACCAGTGATTCCGGACTGGCGGCGGTGACCCAGTACTTC.

The J gene is TRBJ2-1, the V gene TRBV19; TRBD2 agrees at 14 bases. V was pared by 6 bases and J by 8 bases, with 12 bases of the junction left unmatched. From germline, CDR1 is LNHDA and CDR2 SQIVND (reference sequence). CDR3 length equals 17 residues. The CDR3 spells CASSLRTSGRSGDEQFF. CDR3 nucleotides: TGTGCCAGTAGCCTACGGACTAGCGGGAGGTCTGGTGATGAGCAGTTCTTC.

In this sample, this clone turned up once. The rearrangement links TRBV7-6 to TRBJ1-4, with D hard to call. Looked up from germline, CDR1 is SGHVS and CDR2 is FNYEAQ. The CDR3 consists of 14 residues. Deletions cut 5 bases from V and 0 bases from J, with 7 bases between. The CDR3 nucleotides are TGTGCCAGCAGCGTCAGTGCAACTAATGAAAAACTGTTTTTT. Residues: CASSVSATNEKLFF.

The chain uses TRBV29-1 and TRBJ2-2; D gene unclear. Germline V lookup: CDR1 SQVTM, CDR2 ANQGSEA. This CDR3 is built from 14 residues. The germline V and J ends were trimmed by 2 bases and 4 bases, with 11 bases remaining between them. As DNA, the CDR3 is TGCAGCGTTGAAAACAGCCTTAGCACCGGGGAGCTGTTTTTT. Its translation: CSVENSLSTGELFF.

The DNA of the CDR3 is TGTGCCAGCAGTCTCCTGGGGAGAGGGACTGAAGCTTTCTTT. It yields the protein CASSLLGRGTEAFF. The genes are TRBV6-5 and TRBJ1-1, with D uncertain. CDR3 length: 14 residues. V gave up 5 bases and J gave up 5 bases, with 15 bases separating them. CDR1 is MNHEY and CDR2 is SVGAGI in the germline V gene.

The V gene is TRBV19, the J gene TRBJ1-1; 8 positions match TRBD1. This CDR3 has 17 amino acids. Germline CDR1 reads LNHDA; CDR2 reads SQIVND (reference sequence). The V gene end was trimmed by 4 bases and the J gene end by 3 bases; junction bases not matched to a gene: 13. The CDR3 spells CASSTLDRGEGDTEAFF. CDR3 bases: TGTGCCAGTAGTACGCTAGACAGGGGCGAGGGAGACACTGAAGCTTTCTTT.

The chain carries TRBV19 and TRBJ2-3; D unresolved. Germline V CDR1 and CDR2: LNHDA, SQIVND (reference sequence). V dropped 5 bases and J dropped 2 bases, with 11 bases sitting between them. CDR3 length equals 14 residues. This CDR3 is CASSSKTYTDTQYF. As DNA, the CDR3 is TGTGCCAGTAGTTCCAAGACCTACACAGATACGCAGTATTTT.

The sample holds a few counts of this clone. The chain couples TRBV6-5 to TRBJ1-6; no clear D. CDR1 and CDR2 (germline): MNHEY, SVGAGI. The germline V and J ends were trimmed by 6 bases and 10 bases, with 13 bases remaining between them. This CDR3 has 13 residues. The CDR3 is CASSSSDGSPLHF. CDR3 nucleotide sequence: TGTGCCAGCAGCTCCAGCGATGGCTCACCCCTCCACTTT.

This chain links TRBV6-5 with TRBJ2-7, with TRBD1 matching over 8 bases. With 6 bases clipped from V and 7 bases from J, the junction kept 5 bases outside the gene matches. Germline CDR1 reads MNHEY; CDR2 reads SVGAGI. This CDR3 contains 12 residues. CDR3 nucleotide sequence: TGTGCCAGCAGATCCACAGGGGGGGAGCAGTACTTC. Amino acids: CASRSTGGEQYF.

This rearrangement joins TRBV2 to TRBJ2-5; D ambiguous. With 6 bases removed from V and 5 bases from J, the gap between germline ends came to 10 bases. The CDR3 has 12 amino acids. Germline V gene sequence: CDR1 SNHLY, CDR2 FYNNEI. The CDR3 DNA reads as TGTGCCAGCAGGAGATTAGGGGAGACCCAGTACTTC. This translates into CASRRLGETQYF.

The genes are TRBV6-5 and TRBJ2-5; 11 bases agree with TRBD2. CDR3 length: 15 residues. Germline lookup yields CDR1 MNHEY and CDR2 SVGAGI. V trimming: 6 bases; J trimming: 7 bases; junction bases outside the gene matches: 10. CDR3 nucleotide sequence: TGTGCCAGCAGAACCCTAGCGGGAGGACCCCGGACCCAGTACTTC. Translating it yields CASRTLAGGPRTQYF.